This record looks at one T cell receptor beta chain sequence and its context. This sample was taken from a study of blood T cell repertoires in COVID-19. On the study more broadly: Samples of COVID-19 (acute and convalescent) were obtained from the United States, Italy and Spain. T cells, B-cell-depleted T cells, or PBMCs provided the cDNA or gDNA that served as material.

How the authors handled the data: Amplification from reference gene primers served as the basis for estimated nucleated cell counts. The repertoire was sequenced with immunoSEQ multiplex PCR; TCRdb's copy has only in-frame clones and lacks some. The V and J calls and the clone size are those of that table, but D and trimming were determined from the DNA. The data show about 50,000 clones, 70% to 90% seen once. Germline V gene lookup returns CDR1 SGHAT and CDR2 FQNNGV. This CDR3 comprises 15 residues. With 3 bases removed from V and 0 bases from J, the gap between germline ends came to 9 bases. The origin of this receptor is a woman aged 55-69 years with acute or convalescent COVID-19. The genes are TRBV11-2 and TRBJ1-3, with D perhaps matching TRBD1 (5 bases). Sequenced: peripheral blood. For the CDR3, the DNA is TGTGCCAGCAGCTTTGGGGGGTTCTCTGGAAACACCATATATTTT. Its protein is CASSFGGFSGNTIYF.